This T cell receptor beta chain comes out of a study of blood T cells in healthy people across ages. Total RNA amounts of at least 5.5 micrograms were extracted per sample. This CDR3 is built from 15 residues. CDR1 and CDR2 (germline): ENHRY, SYGVKD. Trimming stripped 6 bases from V and 0 bases from J, with 13 bases between. A J-beta primer mix and a sample-barcoded 5' primer were used in a second PCR of about 7 to 12 cycles. Every individual sample yielded 2.5 million or more paired-end reads (each containing CDR3). A single record per CDR3 protein comes from TCRdb applying MiXCR to the 5' RACE reads. The sample consists of about 640,000 distinct CDR3 sequences, under 70% of them appearing once. A note on this clonotype: The antigen is undetermined.

The study, taken as a whole, reports: Older age went with lower TCR beta diversity per million T cells, in a roughly linear way. Underestimates were what the diversity estimates from one million T cells were considered to be.

The clonotype comes from a man between 60 and 75 years old in good health. The sample consisted of blood. V usage is TRBV10-3 and J usage is TRBJ2-3; D gene uncertain. The CDR3 here is CAISSWETSTDTQYF. The CDR3 DNA sequence: TGTGCCATCAGCTCGTGGGAAACTAGCACAGATACGCAGTATTTT.